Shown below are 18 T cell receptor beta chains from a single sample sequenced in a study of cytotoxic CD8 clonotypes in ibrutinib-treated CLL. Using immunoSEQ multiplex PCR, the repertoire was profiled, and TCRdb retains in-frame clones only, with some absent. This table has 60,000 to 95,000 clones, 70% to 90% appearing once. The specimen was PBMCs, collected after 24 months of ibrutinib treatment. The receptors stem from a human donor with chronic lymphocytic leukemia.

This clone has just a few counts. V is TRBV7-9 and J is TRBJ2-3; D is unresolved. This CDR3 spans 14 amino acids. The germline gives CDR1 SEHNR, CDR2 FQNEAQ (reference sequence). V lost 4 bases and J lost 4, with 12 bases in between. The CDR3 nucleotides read TGTGCCAGCAGCTACGCGTTAGTATCAGATACGCAGTATTTT. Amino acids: CASSYALVSDTQYF. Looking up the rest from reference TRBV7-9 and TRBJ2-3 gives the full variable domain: DTGVSQNPRHKITKRGQNVTFRCDPISEHNRLYWYRQTLGQGPEFLTYFQNEAQLEKSRLLSDRFSAERPKGSFSTLEIQRTEQGDSAMYLCASSYALVSDTQYFGPGTRLTVL.

This CDR3 reads CASSIFLAAGNQPQHF. CDR3 in DNA: TGTGCCAGTAGTATTTTTCTCGCGGCAGGCAATCAGCCCCAGCATTTT. The chain recombines TRBV19 with TRBJ1-5; unclear D gene. The germline V gene has CDR1 LNHDA and CDR2 SQIVND (reference sequence). V lost 3 bases, J lost 2 bases, and 14 bases lay in between. The CDR3 covers 16 residues.

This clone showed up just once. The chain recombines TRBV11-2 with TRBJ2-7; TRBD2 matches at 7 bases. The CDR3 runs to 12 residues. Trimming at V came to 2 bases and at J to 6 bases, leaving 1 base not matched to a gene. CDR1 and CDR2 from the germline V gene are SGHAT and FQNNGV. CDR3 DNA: TGTGCCAGCAGCTTAAGCGGGGCCGAGCAGTACTTC. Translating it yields CASSLSGAEQYF.

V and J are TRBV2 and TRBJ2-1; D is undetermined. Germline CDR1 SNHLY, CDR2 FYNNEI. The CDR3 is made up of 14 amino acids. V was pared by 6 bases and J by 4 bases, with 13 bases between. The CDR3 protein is CASRDPTGYNEQFF. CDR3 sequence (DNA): TGTGCCAGCAGGGACCCCACCGGATACAATGAGCAGTTCTTC.

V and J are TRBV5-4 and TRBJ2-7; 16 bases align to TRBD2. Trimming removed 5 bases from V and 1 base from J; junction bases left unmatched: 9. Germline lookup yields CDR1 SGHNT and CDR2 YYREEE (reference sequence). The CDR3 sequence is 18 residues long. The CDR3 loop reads CASSQGTSGRVLSYEQYF. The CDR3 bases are TGTGCCAGCAGTCAAGGGACTAGCGGGAGGGTCTTGTCCTACGAGCAGTACTTC.

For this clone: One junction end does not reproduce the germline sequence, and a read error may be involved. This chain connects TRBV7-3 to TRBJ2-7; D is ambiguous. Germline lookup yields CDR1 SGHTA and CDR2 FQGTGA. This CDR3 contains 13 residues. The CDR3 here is CASSLEPWSGVDF. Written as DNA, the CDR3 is TGTGCCAGCAGCTTGGAACCCTGGAGTGGGGTGGACTTC.

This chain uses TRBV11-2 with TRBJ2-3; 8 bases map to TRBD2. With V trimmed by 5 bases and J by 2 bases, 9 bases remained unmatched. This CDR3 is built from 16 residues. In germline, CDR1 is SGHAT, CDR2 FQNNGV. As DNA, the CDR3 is TGTGCCAGCAGCCTCGCGACGGGAGGGCCCACAGATACGCAGTATTTT. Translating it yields CASSLATGGPTDTQYF.

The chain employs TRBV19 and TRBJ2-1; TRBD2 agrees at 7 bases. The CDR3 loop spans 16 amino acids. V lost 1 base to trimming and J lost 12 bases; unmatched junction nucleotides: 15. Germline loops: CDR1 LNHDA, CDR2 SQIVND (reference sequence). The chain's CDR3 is CASSIGGAGVGRVQFF. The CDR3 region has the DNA TGTGCCAGTAGTATAGGAGGGGCGGGAGTAGGCAGGGTGCAGTTCTTC.

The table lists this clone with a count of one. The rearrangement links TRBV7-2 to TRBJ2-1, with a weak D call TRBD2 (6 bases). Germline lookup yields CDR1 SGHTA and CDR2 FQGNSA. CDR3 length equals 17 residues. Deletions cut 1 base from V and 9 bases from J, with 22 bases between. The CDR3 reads CASSLVNSGGRSFEQFF. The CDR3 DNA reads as TGTGCCAGCAGCTTAGTTAATAGCGGAGGGAGATCCTTTGAGCAGTTCTTC.

CDR3 coding DNA: TGTGCCAGCAGCTTAGAGGTATTCTACGAGCAGTACTTC. It encodes CASSLEVFYEQYF. The rearrangement uses TRBV7-6 and TRBJ2-7, with D unclear. The germline CDR1 and CDR2 sequences are SGHVS and FNYEAQ. The V end lost 1 base, the J end lost 3 bases, and 7 bases lay between the germline ends. The CDR3 is 13 amino acids.

The CDR3 nucleotides are TGCAGTGCCGACAACACGTACGAGCAGTACTTC. Its protein product is CSADNTYEQYF. The chain recombines TRBV20-1 with TRBJ2-7, with unresolved D. CDR3 length: 11 residues. Germline V lookup: CDR1 DFQATT, CDR2 SNEGSKA (reference sequence). V was clipped by 6 bases and J by 4 bases, with 10 bases between them.

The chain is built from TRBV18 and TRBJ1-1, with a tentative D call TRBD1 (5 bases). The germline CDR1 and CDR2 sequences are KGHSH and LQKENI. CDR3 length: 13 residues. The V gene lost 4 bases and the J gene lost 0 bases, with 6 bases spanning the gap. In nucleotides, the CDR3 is TGTGCCAGCTCACAGGGGTTGAACACTGAAGCTTTCTTT. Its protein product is CASSQGLNTEAFF.

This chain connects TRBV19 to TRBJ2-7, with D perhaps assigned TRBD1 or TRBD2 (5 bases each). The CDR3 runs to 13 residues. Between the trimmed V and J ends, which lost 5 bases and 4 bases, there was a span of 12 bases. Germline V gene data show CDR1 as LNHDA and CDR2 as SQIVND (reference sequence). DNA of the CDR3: TGTGCCAGTAGTCCGGGACCAAGATACGAGCAGTACTTC. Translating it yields CASSPGPRYEQYF.

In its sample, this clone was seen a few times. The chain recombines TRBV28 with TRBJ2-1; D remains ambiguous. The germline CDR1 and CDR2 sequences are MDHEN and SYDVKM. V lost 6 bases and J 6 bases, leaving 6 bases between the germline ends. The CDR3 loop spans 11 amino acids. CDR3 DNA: TGTGCCAGCAGCAGACTCAATGAGCAGTTCTTC. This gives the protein CASSRLNEQFF.

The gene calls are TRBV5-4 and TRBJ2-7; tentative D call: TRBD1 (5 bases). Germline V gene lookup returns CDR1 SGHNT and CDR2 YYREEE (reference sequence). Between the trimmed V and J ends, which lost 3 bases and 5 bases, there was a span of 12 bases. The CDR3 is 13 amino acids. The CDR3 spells CASSSPDRDEQYF. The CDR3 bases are TGTGCCAGCAGCTCCCCCGACAGAGACGAGCAGTACTTC.

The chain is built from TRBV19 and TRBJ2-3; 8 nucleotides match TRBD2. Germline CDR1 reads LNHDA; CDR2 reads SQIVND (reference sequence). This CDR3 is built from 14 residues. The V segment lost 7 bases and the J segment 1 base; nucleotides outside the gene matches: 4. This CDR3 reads CASNRGGGTDTQYF. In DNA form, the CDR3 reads TGTGCCAGTAATCGGGGGGGTGGCACAGATACGCAGTATTTT.

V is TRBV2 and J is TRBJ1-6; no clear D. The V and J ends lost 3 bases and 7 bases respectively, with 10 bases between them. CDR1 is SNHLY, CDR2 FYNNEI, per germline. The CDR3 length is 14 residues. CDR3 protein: CASSEPSGNSPLHF. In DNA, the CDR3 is TGTGCCAGCAGTGAGCCATCTGGGAATTCACCCCTCCACTTT.

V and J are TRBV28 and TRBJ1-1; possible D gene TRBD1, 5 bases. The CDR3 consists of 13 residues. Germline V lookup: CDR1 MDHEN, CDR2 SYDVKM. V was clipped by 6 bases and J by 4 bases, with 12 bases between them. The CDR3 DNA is TGTGCCAGCAGCCTCGGGGGGACCACTGAAGCTTTCTTT. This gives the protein CASSLGGTTEAFF.